Following are 17 T cell receptor beta chains from one sample sequenced in a study of cytomegalovirus exposure and HLA in healthy donors. Some clones are missing from TCRdb's copy, which holds only in-frame ones; the method was immunoSEQ multiplex PCR. Here the sample spans about 280,000 clones, roughly 90% being singletons. The specimen sequenced was PBMCs. The source is a woman aged 18-30 years in good health and CMV-seronegative.

The chain recombines TRBV4-1 with TRBJ1-3, with D hard to call. Germline CDR1 is MGHRA and CDR2 is YSYEKL. The CDR3 has 14 amino acids. V gave up 2 bases and J gave up 2 bases, with 7 bases separating them. The CDR3 DNA follows: TGCGCCAGCAGCCAATGGCAAACTGGAAACACCATATATTTT. This sequence encodes CASSQWQTGNTIYF.

This clone was counted once. The DNA of the CDR3 is TGTGCCAGCAGCAAAGGACTAGTCCTCTACGAGCAGTACTTC. Translated: CASSKGLVLYEQYF. The chain links TRBV6-6 to TRBJ2-7, with 7 bases matching TRBD2. V was pared by 6 bases and J by 3 bases, with 8 bases of the junction left unmatched. The germline V gene encodes CDR1 MNHNY and CDR2 SVGAGI (reference sequence). This CDR3 is built from 14 residues.

The J gene is TRBJ2-5, the V gene TRBV27, with 8 positions matching TRBD2. Germline lookup yields CDR1 MNHEY and CDR2 SMNVEV (reference sequence). CDR3 length equals 15 residues. V dropped 5 bases and J dropped 7; count of bases not matched to a gene: 12. In nucleotides, the CDR3 is TGTGCCAGCAGTGCGGGATATCGGGGGGGAGGGACCCAGTACTTC. Its translation is CASSAGYRGGGTQYF.

The V and J genes are TRBV5-1 and TRBJ2-7; 12 bases match TRBD2. Trimming removed 0 bases from V and 2 bases from J; junction bases left unmatched: 6. Germline lookup yields CDR1 SGHRS and CDR2 YFSETQ. CDR3 length equals 17 residues. The CDR3 sequence: CASSLGLAGEMTYEQYF. For the CDR3, the DNA is TGCGCCAGCAGCTTGGGACTAGCGGGAGAAATGACCTACGAGCAGTACTTC.

The chain links TRBV9 to TRBJ1-1; D uncertain. Germline loops: CDR1 SGDLS, CDR2 YYNGEE. Trimming removed 4 bases at V and 1 base at J, with 11 bases between. The length of the CDR3 is 14 residues. The CDR3 sequence is CASSRSGSNTEAFF. The CDR3, as DNA: TGTGCCAGCAGCCGGTCGGGGTCGAACACTGAAGCTTTCTTT.

This chain connects TRBV7-8 to TRBJ1-1; the D is unclear. V was pared by 1 base and J by 0 bases, with 12 bases between. The CDR3 is 16 residues long. CDR1 and CDR2 (germline): SGHVS, FQNEAQ. CDR3 sequence (DNA): TGTGCCAGCAGCTTAGATCCGAGAATCATGAACACTGAAGCTTTCTTT. Its translation: CASSLDPRIMNTEAFF.

The chain has TRBV28 and TRBJ1-2; the D is unclear. CDR1 is MDHEN and CDR2 is SYDVKM in the germline V gene. Trimming removed 10 bases at V and 7 bases at J, with 16 bases between. CDR3 length equals 12 residues. CDR3 bases: TGTGCCACACGACCTCTGGAGTCTGGCTACACCTTC. This sequence encodes CATRPLESGYTF.

The rearrangement links TRBV7-8 to TRBJ2-3; tentative D call: TRBD1 (7 bases). Looked up from germline, CDR1 is SGHVS and CDR2 is FQNEAQ. The CDR3 contains 17 residues. The V and J ends lost 5 bases and 4 bases respectively, with 22 bases between them. CDR3 region: CASSSDRERRGADTQYF. The CDR3, as DNA: TGTGCCAGCAGCAGCGACAGGGAGAGGAGGGGGGCAGATACGCAGTATTTT.

The rearrangement joins TRBV6-6 to TRBJ1-1, with D perhaps matching TRBD1 (6 bases). Germline assignment: CDR1 MNHNY and CDR2 SVGAGI (reference sequence). Trimming pared 6 bases from V and 0 bases from J, leaving 8 bases between. The CDR3 is 13 amino acids. The CDR3 nucleotides are TGTGCCAGCAGCGGACAGTTGAACACTGAAGCTTTCTTT. It specifies CASSGQLNTEAFF.

The genes are TRBV9 and TRBJ2-1; 12 bases match TRBD2. The CDR3 runs 16 residues. Germline CDR1 is SGDLS and CDR2 is YYNGEE. Germline trimming cut 4 bases from V and 4 bases from J; bases unmatched to any gene: 6. The CDR3 reads CASSPRTSGTYNEQFF. In DNA, the CDR3 is TGTGCCAGCAGCCCAAGGACTAGCGGGACTTACAATGAGCAGTTCTTC.

The V gene is TRBV30, the J gene TRBJ1-5; TRBD1 might be the D (6 bases). Germline V gene data show CDR1 as GTSNPN and CDR2 as SVGIG (reference sequence). V was trimmed by 3 bases and J by 4 bases, leaving 10 bases between them. The CDR3 has 13 residues. The CDR3 region is CAWSITGNQPQHF. The DNA of the CDR3 is TGTGCCTGGAGCATAACAGGGAATCAGCCCCAGCATTTT.

The chain links TRBV7-8 to TRBJ2-1, with TRBD2 identical over 15 bases. This CDR3 has 17 amino acids. The germline gives CDR1 SGHVS, CDR2 FQNEAQ. Unmatched junction bases numbered 6, after V lost 5 bases and J lost 4 bases. For the CDR3, the DNA is TGTGCCAGCAGCGGCCGGACTAGCGGGAGGGGTTACAATGAGCAGTTCTTC. It translates to CASSGRTSGRGYNEQFF.

The gene calls are TRBV19 and TRBJ1-6; TRBD1 agrees at 7 bases. There are 18 residues in the CDR3. Germline V gives CDR1 LNHDA, CDR2 SQIVND (reference sequence). J gave up 0 bases and V 7 bases, and 12 bases lay outside the gene matches. CDR3 nucleotide sequence: TGTGCCAGTACGTGGAGACAGGGTTTCAGCTCCTATAATTCACCCCTCCACTTT. The encoded protein is CASTWRQGFSSYNSPLHF.

The CDR3 loop reads CASSSGTGSEKLFF. Here the CDR3 DNA reads TGTGCCAGCAGTTCCGGGACAGGGAGTGAAAAACTGTTTTTT. V usage is TRBV28 and J usage is TRBJ1-4; 9 bases line up with TRBD1. Germline trimming cut 4 bases from V and 7 bases from J; bases unmatched to any gene: 4. The CDR3 sequence is 14 residues long. Per germline, CDR1 MDHEN and CDR2 SYDVKM.

V is TRBV2 and J is TRBJ2-3; 8 nucleotides line up with TRBD2. This CDR3 is 16 amino acids long. Germline CDR1 and CDR2: SNHLY and FYNNEI. V lost 6 bases and J lost 2; bases outside the gene matches: 10. The CDR3 DNA is TGTGCCAGCAGGGAGAGCGGGAGCCATATCACAGATACGCAGTATTTT. Translation: CASRESGSHITDTQYF. Complete variable domain (other parts from reference TRBV2 and TRBJ2-3): EPEVTQTPSHQVTQMGQEVILRCVPISNHLYFYWYRQILGQKVEFLVSFYNNEISEKSEIFDDQFSVERPDGSNFTLKIRSTKLEDSAMYFCASRESGSHITDTQYFGPGTRLTVL.

The chain joins TRBV7-8 to TRBJ2-5, with a possible D match to TRBD1 (5 bases). The CDR3 is made up of 12 amino acids. Germline V gene sequence: CDR1 SGHVS, CDR2 FQNEAQ. Trimming cost V 5 bases and J 9 bases, with 13 bases left between them. The CDR3 DNA is TGTGCCAGCAGCATTCCAGGGAACTCCCAGTACTTC. Translation: CASSIPGNSQYF.

The V gene is TRBV5-6, the J gene TRBJ2-1, with unresolved D. The V end lost 2 bases, the J end lost 0 bases, and 15 bases lay between the germline ends. This CDR3 contains 17 residues. From germline, CDR1 is SGHDT and CDR2 YYEEEE. The CDR3 DNA reads as TGTGCCAGCAGCTTACCTTTGGGCCACCCCTCCTACAATGAGCAGTTCTTC. It codes for CASSLPLGHPSYNEQFF.